This record covers a single T cell receptor (beta chain). Antigen: not known. Germline assignment: CDR1 SGHVS and CDR2 FQNEAQ. The CDR3 loop spans 18 amino acids. V lost 4 bases to trimming and J lost 0 bases; unmatched junction nucleotides: 7. A CD45RO/CCR7/CD25/CD127/CD95/CD27 panel sorted naive, central memory, regulatory and stem cell-like memory CD4+ cells. Post-sort purity exceeded 95% for all sorted populations. These data come from a study of beta chain features in type 1 diabetes. Study conclusions and caveats: Among patients with Type 1 diabetes, TCRB CDR3s were moderately but significantly shorter in every one of the four CD4+ subsets.

cDNA synthesis used the whole RNA isolate, giving expressed TCRB sequences. This table comes from immunoSEQ multiplex PCR, and its TCRdb copy is limited to in-frame clones, with some not included. The data show about 190,000 clones, with roughly 7.1% seen just once and 0.94% held by the top ten. This chain connects TRBV7-8 to TRBJ2-4, with 12 bases matching TRBD2. The sequence came from a woman in her 40s with type 1 diabetes. Sequencing input: central memory CD4+ T cells from blood. In nucleotides, the CDR3 is TGTGCCAGCAGCTCGAAGACTAGCGGGGGTACAGCCAAAAACATTCAGTACTTC. As protein: CASSSKTSGGTAKNIQYF.